A single sample is the source of the 24 T cell receptor beta chains below, sequenced in a study of shared clonotypes between healthy human individuals. Profiled with immunoSEQ multiplex PCR; TCRdb holds only in-frame clones, not every one. The data show a few hundred thousand clones, about 97% seen once. The sequenced material came from memory CD8+ T cells sorted from blood. Subset noted: CD45RO+ cells pooled with CCR7-negative TemRA cells. The receptors derive from a young man in good health.

Note on this clone: The same CDR3 arises from other DNA sequences in this sample as well. This chain links TRBV20-1 with TRBJ1-1; no definite D call. Germline values: CDR1 DFQATT, CDR2 SNEGSKA (reference sequence). The CDR3 is made up of 11 amino acids. Trimming cost V 6 bases and J 1 base, with 6 bases left between them. The CDR3 sequence: CSASPNTEAFF. The CDR3 nucleotides are TGCAGTGCCAGCCCGAACACTGAAGCTTTCTTT.

The chain recombines TRBV28 with TRBJ1-1, with no clear D. This CDR3 has 13 amino acids. The ends were cut back, 7 bases at V and 2 bases at J, with 11 bases in the middle. Germline CDR1 and CDR2: MDHEN and SYDVKM. The CDR3 sequence: CASKWRRNTEAFF. In DNA, the CDR3 is TGTGCCAGCAAATGGCGGCGCAACACTGAAGCTTTCTTT.

This chain uses TRBV6-1 with TRBJ1-3; D gene unclear. Germline V gene lookup returns CDR1 MNHNS and CDR2 SASEGT. V was cut by 6 bases and J by 1 base, with 7 bases left in between. The CDR3 spans 13 residues. CDR3 nucleotide sequence: TGTGCCAGCAGAGTGGGTTCTGGAAACACCATATATTTT. The encoded protein is CASRVGSGNTIYF.

Turning to this clone: Other DNA sequences within the sample encode an identical CDR3. V is TRBV28 and J is TRBJ1-1; no firm D call. CDR3 length equals 11 residues. Germline loops: CDR1 MDHEN, CDR2 SYDVKM. Trimming cost V 8 bases and J 3 bases, with 7 bases left between them. The CDR3 spells CASSRYTEAFF. Written as DNA, the CDR3 is TGTGCCAGCTCCCGTTACACTGAAGCTTTCTTT.

CDR3 amino acids: CASTTRGTQYF. CDR3 nucleotides: TGTGCCAGCACCACTAGGGGGACCCAGTACTTC. J is TRBJ2-5 and V is TRBV7-2; D may correspond to TRBD1 or TRBD2 (5 bases each). CDR3 length equals 11 residues. Germline-derived CDR1 and CDR2 are SGHTA and FQGNSA. V lost 7 bases, J lost 7 bases, and 10 bases lay in between.

The chain employs TRBV6-5 and TRBJ1-1, with D possibly TRBD1 on 5 matching bases. Looked up from germline, CDR1 is MNHEY and CDR2 is SVGAGI. Trimming removed 0 bases at V and 1 base at J, with 12 bases between. There are 16 residues in the CDR3. This CDR3 is CASSYSSPGRNTEAFF. Here the CDR3 DNA reads TGTGCCAGCAGTTACTCTTCTCCGGGACGGAACACTGAAGCTTTCTTT.

This chain uses TRBV18 with TRBJ2-6; D is ambiguous. Germline assignment: CDR1 KGHSH and CDR2 LQKENI. V gave up 2 bases and J gave up 1 base, with 3 bases separating them. This CDR3 has 14 residues. CDR3 protein: CASSPTSGANVLTF. As DNA, the CDR3 is TGTGCCAGCTCACCAACGTCTGGGGCCAACGTCCTGACTTTC. The whole variable domain, filled in from reference TRBV18 and TRBJ2-6, reads NAGVMQNPRHLVRRRGQEARLRCSPMKGHSHVYWYRQLPEEGLKFMVYLQKENIIDESGMPKERFSAEFPKEGPSILRIQQVVRGDSAAYFCASSPTSGANVLTFGAGSRLTVL.

This chain links TRBV29-1 with TRBJ2-5; a possible D gene is TRBD2 (5 bases). Germline values: CDR1 SQVTM, CDR2 ANQGSEA. Trimming cost V 8 bases and J 5 bases, with 21 bases left between them. The CDR3 contains 14 residues. The CDR3 nucleotides read TGCAGCTCCGCGGGTGGCGGGCCGGGGGAGACCCAGTACTTC. Its translation: CSSAGGGPGETQYF.

The chain employs TRBV5-6 and TRBJ1-4; TRBD1 matches 8 bases. CDR1 is SGHDT, CDR2 YYEEEE, per germline. J gave up 7 bases and V 0 bases, and 14 bases lay outside the gene matches. This CDR3 contains 18 residues. The CDR3 DNA sequence: TGTGCCAGCAGCTTGGCATCAGAACGGGACAGGAGAGGTGAAAAACTGTTTTTT. Protein sequence: CASSLASERDRRGEKLFF.

This CDR3 reads CASRLGQTNQPQHF. The DNA for the CDR3 is TGTGCCAGCAGGTTGGGACAGACTAATCAGCCCCAGCATTTT. The J gene is TRBJ1-5, the V gene TRBV28, with 7 bases matching TRBD1. CDR1 is MDHEN and CDR2 is SYDVKM in the germline V gene. Germline trimming cut 6 bases from V and 4 bases from J; bases unmatched to any gene: 6. The CDR3 runs 14 residues.

V is TRBV27 and J is TRBJ2-7; 9 nucleotides line up with TRBD1. CDR3 length: 14 amino acids. The V gene end was trimmed by 5 bases and the J gene end by 5 bases; junction bases not matched to a gene: 7. CDR1 and CDR2 from the germline V gene are MNHEY and SMNVEV (reference sequence). The CDR3 region is CASSLRDRAHEQYF. The CDR3 nucleotides are TGTGCCAGCAGTCTCCGGGACAGGGCACACGAGCAGTACTTC.

The CDR3 is CAWNSPAGGELFF. In DNA form, the CDR3 reads TGTGCCTGGAACTCCCCAGCCGGCGGGGAGCTGTTTTTT. V usage is TRBV30 and J usage is TRBJ2-2, with D unclear. Germline V CDR1 and CDR2: GTSNPN, SVGIG (reference sequence). V lost 4 bases and J lost 7, with 13 bases in between. This CDR3 is 13 amino acids long.

The chain links TRBV6-6 to TRBJ1-4; D may be TRBD1 (5 bases). Looked up from germline, CDR1 is MNHNY and CDR2 is SVGAGI (reference sequence). Trimming shortened V by 2 bases and J by 5 bases, and 15 bases separated the two germline ends. The CDR3 covers 16 residues. The CDR3 nucleotides are TGTGCCAGCAGTTACCCGTCCGGGACGGGGAATGAAAAACTGTTTTTT. It yields the protein CASSYPSGTGNEKLFF.

The chain recombines TRBV2 with TRBJ1-1; TRBD1 matches at 7 bases. V was clipped by 6 bases and J by 10 bases; unmatched bases: 8. This CDR3 has 12 amino acids. In germline, CDR1 is SNHLY, CDR2 FYNNEI. Here the CDR3 reads CASSQTGWVAFF. The DNA of the CDR3 is TGTGCCAGCAGCCAGACAGGGTGGGTAGCTTTCTTT.

The genes are TRBV6-1 and TRBJ1-5, with 9 bases fitting TRBD1. CDR3 size: 15 residues. With 4 bases clipped from V and 5 bases from J, the junction kept 6 bases outside the gene matches. Per the germline V gene, CDR1 is MNHNS and CDR2 is SASEGT. For the CDR3, the DNA is TGTGCCAGCAGTGTACAGGGGGCGCTTCATCAGCCCCAGCATTTT. It codes for CASSVQGALHQPQHF.

V gene TRBV4-1 combines with J gene TRBJ2-1; D gene unclear. The germline CDR1 and CDR2 sequences are MGHRA and YSYEKL. This CDR3 is 14 amino acids long. Trimming removed 3 bases from V and 5 bases from J, with 11 bases in between. This chain's CDR3 is CASSQTNTDNEQFF. DNA of the CDR3: TGCGCCAGCAGCCAGACGAACACAGACAATGAGCAGTTCTTC.

This chain links TRBV19 with TRBJ2-4, with 13 bases aligning to TRBD2. Germline V gene lookup returns CDR1 LNHDA and CDR2 SQIVND (reference sequence). J gave up 4 bases and V 7 bases, and 4 bases lay outside the gene matches. The CDR3 is made up of 15 amino acids. CDR3 nucleotides: TGTGCCAGTAAGCCGGGACTAGCGGGGAAAAACATTCAGTACTTC. The encoded protein is CASKPGLAGKNIQYF. Drawing the rest from reference TRBV19 and TRBJ2-4, the complete variable domain is DGGITQSPKYLFRKEGQNVTLSCEQNLNHDAMYWYRQDPGQGLRLIYYSQIVNDFQKGDIAEGYSVSREKKESFPLTVTSAQKNPTAFYLCASKPGLAGKNIQYFGAGTRLSVL.

The chain has TRBV6-1 and TRBJ2-7; perhaps D is TRBD1 or TRBD2 (5 bases each). In germline, CDR1 is MNHNS, CDR2 SASEGT. V lost 0 bases and J 5 bases, leaving 5 bases between the germline ends. The CDR3 length is 12 residues. CDR3 amino acids: CASSEAGDEQYF. In nucleotides, the CDR3 is TGTGCCAGCAGTGAAGCGGGGGACGAGCAGTACTTC.

The chain uses TRBV7-2 and TRBJ2-3; 12 bases are shared with TRBD2. The CDR3 is 18 residues long. V trimming: 1 base; J trimming: 1 base; junction bases outside the gene matches: 6. CDR1 and CDR2 from the germline V gene are SGHTA and FQGNSA. The CDR3 nucleotides are TGTGCCAGCAGCTTAGGTCTAGCGGGAGGGCCGCGCACAGATACGCAGTATTTT. Protein sequence: CASSLGLAGGPRTDTQYF.

The chain carries TRBV4-1 and TRBJ1-4, with D possibly being TRBD1 (6 bases). The V and J ends lost 3 bases and 8 bases respectively, with 19 bases between them. CDR3 length equals 16 residues. The germline V gene has CDR1 MGHRA and CDR2 YSYEKL. CDR3 sequence: CASSHSLQGKGEKLFF. As DNA, the CDR3 is TGCGCCAGCAGCCATTCTCTCCAGGGGAAGGGAGAAAAACTGTTTTTT.

With regard to this clone: The sample carries other DNA sequences with the same CDR3. This rearrangement joins TRBV18 to TRBJ2-3; D is perhaps TRBD1 (5 bases). The germline CDR1 and CDR2 sequences are KGHSH and LQKENI. The CDR3 loop spans 13 amino acids. V dropped 4 bases and J dropped 0 bases, with 5 bases sitting between them. The CDR3, as DNA: TGTGCCAGCTCACAGGGGAGCACAGATACGCAGTATTTT. The encoded protein is CASSQGSTDTQYF.

In DNA, the CDR3 is TGTGCCAGTAGTATCGGGAGCGGGAGAGCAGATACGCAGTATTTT. Translated: CASSIGSGRADTQYF. The chain employs TRBV19 and TRBJ2-3; TRBD2 aligns across 8 bases. Trimming took 3 bases from V and 4 from J; bases not matched to a gene: 6. The CDR3 consists of 15 residues. Germline CDR1 is LNHDA and CDR2 is SQIVND (reference sequence).

The CDR3: CASLPGSNNEQFF. The CDR3 DNA reads TGTGCCAGCCTCCCGGGTAGCAACAATGAGCAGTTCTTC. V and J are TRBV28 and TRBJ2-1; D is unresolved. V was clipped by 8 bases and J by 5 bases, with 13 bases between them. The V gene's germline CDR1 is MDHEN and CDR2 SYDVKM. The CDR3 has 13 residues.

This clone was detected only once. Germline and junction disagree at one end, which may indicate a read error. V usage is TRBV18 and J usage is TRBJ2-2; 15 bases fit TRBD2. Germline CDR1 is KGHSH and CDR2 is LQKENI. This CDR3 spans 22 amino acids. The CDR3 nucleotides read TGTGCCAGCTCACCAGCGACCAGCCGGGGACTAGCGGGAGGTCGTGAACACCGGGGAGCTGTTTTT. Encoded protein: CASSPATSRGLAGGREHRGAVF.